Below, one T cell receptor (beta chain) is given with its context. The antigen remains undetermined. The data originate from a study of cytomegalovirus exposure and HLA in healthy donors. Study-wide results and limits: Cytomegalovirus association was listed for under 200 TCR beta chains. High sensitivity and specificity were reportedly achieved when the classifier diagnosed cytomegalovirus status.

This PCR relied on a set of 60 Vbeta primers and 13 Jbeta primers. The data were produced by immunoSEQ multiplex PCR, yet TCRdb's version contains in-frame clones alone and is incomplete. The table lists 150,000 to 200,000 clones, roughly 84% of them singletons. The CDR3 totals 15 residues. Germline V lookup: CDR1 SGDLS, CDR2 YYNGEE. Trimming removed 4 bases from V and 3 bases from J; junction bases left unmatched: 7. The sequencing sample was made of PBMCs. This TCR came from a boy aged 10-17 years in good health and CMV-seronegative. The V and J genes are TRBV9 and TRBJ2-7, with 10 bases lining up with TRBD1. Here the CDR3 reads CASSLRDRGHYEQYF. The CDR3 DNA follows: TGTGCCAGCAGCTTACGGGACAGGGGTCACTACGAGCAGTACTTC.